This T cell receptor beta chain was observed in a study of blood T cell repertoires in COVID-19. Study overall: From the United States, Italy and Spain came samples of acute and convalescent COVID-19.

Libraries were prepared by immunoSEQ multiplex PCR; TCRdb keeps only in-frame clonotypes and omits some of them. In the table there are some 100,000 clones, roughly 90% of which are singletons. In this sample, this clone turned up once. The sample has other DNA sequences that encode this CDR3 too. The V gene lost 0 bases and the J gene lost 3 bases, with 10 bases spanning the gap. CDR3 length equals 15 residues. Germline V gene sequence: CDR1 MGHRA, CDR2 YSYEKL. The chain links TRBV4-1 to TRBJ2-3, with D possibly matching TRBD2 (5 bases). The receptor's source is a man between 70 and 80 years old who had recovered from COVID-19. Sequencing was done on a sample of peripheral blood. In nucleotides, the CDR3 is TGCGCCAGCAGCCAAGATCCTAGCTCGACAGATACGCAGTATTTT. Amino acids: CASSQDPSSTDTQYF.